This TCR beta chain was identified during a study of neurological immune-mediated disorders. Trimming shortened V by 7 bases and J by 1 base, and 7 bases separated the two germline ends. Germline values: CDR1 SQVTM, CDR2 ANQGSEA. The CDR3 extends over 11 amino acids. TCRdb redid the calling of the 5' RACE reads with MiXCR, one entry per CDR3 protein. The sample consists of around 97,000 distinct CDR3 sequences, 10% to 12% of them appearing once. This clonotype was detected ten times or more. Specified time point: longitudinal time-point 3. Sequencing input: PBMCs. The TCR originated in a female donor with HTLV-1-associated myelopathy (HAM/TSP). The genes are TRBV29-1 and TRBJ1-1; D is unresolved. CDR3 sequence reads: CSGTENTEAFF. CDR3 bases: TGCAGCGGGACCGAGAACACTGAAGCTTTCTTT.